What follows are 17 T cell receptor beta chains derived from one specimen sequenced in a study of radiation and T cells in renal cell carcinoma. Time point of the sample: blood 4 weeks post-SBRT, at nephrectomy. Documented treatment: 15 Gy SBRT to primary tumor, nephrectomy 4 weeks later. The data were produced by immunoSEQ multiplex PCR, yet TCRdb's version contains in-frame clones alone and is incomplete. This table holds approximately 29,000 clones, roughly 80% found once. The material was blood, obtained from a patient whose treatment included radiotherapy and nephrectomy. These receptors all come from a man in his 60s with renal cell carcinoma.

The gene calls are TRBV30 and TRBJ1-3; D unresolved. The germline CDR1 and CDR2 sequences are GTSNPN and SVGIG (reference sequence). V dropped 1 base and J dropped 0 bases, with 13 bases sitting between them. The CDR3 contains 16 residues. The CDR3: CAWSETIILSGNTIYF. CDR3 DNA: TGTGCCTGGAGTGAAACGATCATCCTCTCTGGAAACACCATATATTTT.

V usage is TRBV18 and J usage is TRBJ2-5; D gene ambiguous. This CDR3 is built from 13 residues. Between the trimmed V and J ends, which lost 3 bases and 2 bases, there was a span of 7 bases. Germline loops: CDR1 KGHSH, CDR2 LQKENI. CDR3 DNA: TGTGCCAGCTCACCCCAAGGGCAAGAGACCCAGTACTTC. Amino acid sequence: CASSPQGQETQYF.

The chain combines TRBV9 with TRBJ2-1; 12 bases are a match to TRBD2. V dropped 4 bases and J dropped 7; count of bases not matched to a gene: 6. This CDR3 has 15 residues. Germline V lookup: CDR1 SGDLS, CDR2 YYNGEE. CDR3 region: CASSRTSGAFNEQFF. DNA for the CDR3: TGTGCCAGCAGCAGGACTAGCGGGGCATTTAATGAGCAGTTCTTC.

The CDR3 loop is CASSFRFGYGYTF. DNA of the CDR3: TGTGCCAGCAGTTTTAGATTTGGATATGGCTACACCTTC. V and J are TRBV6-5 and TRBJ1-2; no firm D call. This CDR3 has 13 amino acids. V was cut by 4 bases and J by 5 bases, with 11 bases left in between. The germline V gene encodes CDR1 MNHEY and CDR2 SVGAGI.

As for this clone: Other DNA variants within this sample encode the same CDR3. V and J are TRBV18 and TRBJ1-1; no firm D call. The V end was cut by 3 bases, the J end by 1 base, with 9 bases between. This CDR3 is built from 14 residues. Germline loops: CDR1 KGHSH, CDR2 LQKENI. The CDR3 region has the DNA TGTGCCAGCTCACCGGTTCGGGGGAACACTGAAGCTTTCTTT. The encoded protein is CASSPVRGNTEAFF.

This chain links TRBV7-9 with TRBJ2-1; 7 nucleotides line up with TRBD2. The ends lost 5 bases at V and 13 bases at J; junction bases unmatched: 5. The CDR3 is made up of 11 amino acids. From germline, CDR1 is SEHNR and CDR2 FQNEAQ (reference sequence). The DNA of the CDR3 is TGTGCCAGCAGCCGGGCGGGAGAACAGTTCTTC. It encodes CASSRAGEQFF.

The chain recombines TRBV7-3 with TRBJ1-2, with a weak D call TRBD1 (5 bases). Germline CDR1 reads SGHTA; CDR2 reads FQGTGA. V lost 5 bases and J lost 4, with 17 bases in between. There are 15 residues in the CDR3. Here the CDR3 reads CASSPRGGLGYGYTF. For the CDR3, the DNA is TGTGCCAGCAGCCCCCGCGGGGGACTGGGCTATGGCTACACCTTC.

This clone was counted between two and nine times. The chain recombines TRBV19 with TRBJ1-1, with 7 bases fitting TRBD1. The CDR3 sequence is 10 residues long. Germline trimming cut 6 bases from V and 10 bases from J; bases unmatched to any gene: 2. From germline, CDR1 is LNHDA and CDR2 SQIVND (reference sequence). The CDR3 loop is CASSDRVAFF. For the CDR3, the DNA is TGTGCCAGTAGCGACAGGGTAGCTTTCTTT. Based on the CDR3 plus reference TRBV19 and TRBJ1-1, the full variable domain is DGGITQSPKYLFRKEGQNVTLSCEQNLNHDAMYWYRQDPGQGLRLIYYSQIVNDFQKGDIAEGYSVSREKKESFPLTVTSAQKNPTAFYLCASSDRVAFFGQGTRLTVV.

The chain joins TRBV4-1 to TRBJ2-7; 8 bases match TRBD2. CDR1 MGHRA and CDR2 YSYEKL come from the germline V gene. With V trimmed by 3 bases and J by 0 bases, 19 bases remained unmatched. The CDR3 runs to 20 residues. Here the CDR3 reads CASSQGPGTRTITNSYEQYF. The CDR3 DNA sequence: TGCGCCAGCAGCCAGGGTCCCGGGACTAGAACCATTACTAACTCCTACGAGCAGTACTTC.

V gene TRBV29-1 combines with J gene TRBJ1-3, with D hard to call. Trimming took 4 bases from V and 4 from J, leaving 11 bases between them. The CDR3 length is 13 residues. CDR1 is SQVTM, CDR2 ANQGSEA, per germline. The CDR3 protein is CSVGRGTGNTIYF. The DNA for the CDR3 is TGCAGCGTTGGTCGAGGCACCGGAAACACCATATATTTT.

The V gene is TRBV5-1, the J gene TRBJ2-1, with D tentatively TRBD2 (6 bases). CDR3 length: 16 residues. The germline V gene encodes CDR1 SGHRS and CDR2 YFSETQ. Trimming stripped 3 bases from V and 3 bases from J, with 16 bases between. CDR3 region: CASSSNLGSGYNEQFF. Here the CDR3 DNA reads TGCGCCAGCAGCTCGAACTTGGGTAGCGGCTACAATGAGCAGTTCTTC.

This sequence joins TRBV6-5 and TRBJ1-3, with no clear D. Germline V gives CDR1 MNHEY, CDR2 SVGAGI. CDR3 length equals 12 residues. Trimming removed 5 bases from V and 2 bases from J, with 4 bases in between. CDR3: CASSGTGNTIYF. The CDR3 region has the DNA TGTGCCAGCAGTGGGACTGGAAACACCATATATTTT.

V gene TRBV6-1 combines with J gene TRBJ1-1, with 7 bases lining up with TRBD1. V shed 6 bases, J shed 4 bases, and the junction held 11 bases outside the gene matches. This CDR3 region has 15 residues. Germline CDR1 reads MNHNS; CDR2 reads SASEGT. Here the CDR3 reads CASRKTGVGITEAFF. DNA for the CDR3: TGTGCCAGCAGAAAAACAGGGGTCGGAATCACTGAAGCTTTCTTT.

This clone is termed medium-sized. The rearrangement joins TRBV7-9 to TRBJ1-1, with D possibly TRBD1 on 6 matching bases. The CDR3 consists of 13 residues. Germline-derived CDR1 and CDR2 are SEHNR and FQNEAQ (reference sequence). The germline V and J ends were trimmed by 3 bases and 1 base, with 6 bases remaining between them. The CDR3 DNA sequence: TGTGCCAGCAGCTTGGACAGGAACACTGAAGCTTTCTTT. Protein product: CASSLDRNTEAFF.

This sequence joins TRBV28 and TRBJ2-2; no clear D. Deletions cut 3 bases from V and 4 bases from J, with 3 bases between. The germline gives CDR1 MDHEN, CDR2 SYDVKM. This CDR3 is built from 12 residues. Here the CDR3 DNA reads TGTGCCAGCAGTTTCATCACCGGGGAGCTGTTTTTT. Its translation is CASSFITGELFF.

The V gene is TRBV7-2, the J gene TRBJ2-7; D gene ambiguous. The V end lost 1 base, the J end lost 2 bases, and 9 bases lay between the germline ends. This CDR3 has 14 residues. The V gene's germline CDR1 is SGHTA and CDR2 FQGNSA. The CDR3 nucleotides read TGTGCCAGCAGCTTAGAACGCAGCGCCTACGAGCAGTACTTC. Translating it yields CASSLERSAYEQYF.

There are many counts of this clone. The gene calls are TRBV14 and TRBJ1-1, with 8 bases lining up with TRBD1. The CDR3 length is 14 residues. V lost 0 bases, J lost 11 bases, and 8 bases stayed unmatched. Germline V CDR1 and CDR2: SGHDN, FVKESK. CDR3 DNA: TGTGCCAGCAGCCAAGATCGGCCGGGACAGGCGGCTTTCTTT. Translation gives CASSQDRPGQAAFF. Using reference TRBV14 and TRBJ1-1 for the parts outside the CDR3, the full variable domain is EAGVTQFPSHSVIEKGQTVTLRCDPISGHDNLYWYRRVMGKEIKFLLHFVKESKQDESGMPNNRFLAERTGGTYSTLKVQPAELEDSGVYFCASSQDRPGQAAFFGQGTRLTVV.